The 21 T cell receptor beta chains in this list originate from one sample, sequenced in a study of blood T cell repertoires in COVID-19 (dated by TCRdb to 2020 to 2022). The library was obtained by the immunoSEQ multiplex PCR assay. Not all clones reach the TCRdb copy of this immuneACCESS table, which keeps in-frame sequences only. Checked studies attribute under half of the gap to unresolved V genes and leave the rest unexplained. The sample records about 130,000 clones, around 83% of which are singletons. The ten largest account for roughly 18% of the sample. The sample consisted of PBMCs or T cells enriched from blood (not recorded which). The origin of the receptors is a man aged 30 to 45 who had recovered from COVID-19.

V gene TRBV4-1 combines with J gene TRBJ2-7; 7 nucleotides agree with TRBD2. The germline gives CDR1 MGHRA, CDR2 YSYEKL. The CDR3 spans 15 residues. The V gene end was trimmed by 1 base and the J gene end by 2 bases; junction bases not matched to a gene: 5. The CDR3 reads CASSQGPGGAYEQYV. In DNA, the CDR3 is TGCGCCAGCAGCCAAGGCCCGGGGGGTGCCTACGAGCAGTACGTC.

This chain links TRBV6-2 or TRBV6-3 with TRBJ2-7; D not resolved. V was clipped by 6 bases and J by 3 bases, with 18 bases between them. The CDR3 is made up of 15 amino acids. The germline V gene encodes CDR1 MNHEY and CDR2 SVGEGT. The CDR3 loop reads CASSPRPLEYYEQYF. CDR3 bases: TGTGCCAGCAGCCCCCGCCCCCTGGAGTACTACGAGCAGTACTTC.

CDR3 in amino acids: CASSPSGRAYEQYF. CDR3 in DNA: TGTGCCAGCAGCCCCAGCGGGAGGGCCTACGAGCAGTACTTC. V and J are TRBV3-1 (or the pseudogene TRBV3-2) and TRBJ2-7; 10 bases align to TRBD2. The germline gives CDR1 LGHDT, CDR2 YNNKEL (reference sequence). This CDR3 is built from 14 residues. The V gene end was trimmed by 4 bases and the J gene end by 2 bases; junction bases not matched to a gene: 2.

This chain connects TRBV6-5 to TRBJ1-5; TRBD1 agrees at 7 bases. Germline V gene lookup returns CDR1 MNHEY and CDR2 SVGAGI. The CDR3 covers 15 residues. The V segment lost 0 bases and the J segment 6 bases; nucleotides outside the gene matches: 5. CDR3 region: CASSYSVQGGQPQHF. CDR3 nucleotide sequence: TGTGCCAGCAGTTACTCGGTTCAGGGGGGTCAGCCCCAGCATTTT.

The genes are TRBV9 and TRBJ2-7, with 8 bases aligning to TRBD1. Germline V gene lookup returns CDR1 SGDLS and CDR2 YYNGEE. V was clipped by 4 bases and J by 2 bases; unmatched bases: 8. CDR3 length equals 15 residues. The CDR3 nucleotides read TGTGCCAGCAGCAACGGACAGGGCGGGACCTACGAGCAGTACTTC. Protein product: CASSNGQGGTYEQYF.

V and J are TRBV5-1 and TRBJ2-2; 8 bases agree with TRBD1. Germline assignment: CDR1 SGHRS and CDR2 YFSETQ. This CDR3 is 17 amino acids long. V gave up 4 bases and J gave up 7 bases; unmatched junction bases: 15. The CDR3 DNA reads TGCGCCAGCAGCGGACAGGGAGGTTCTATGAGCCACGGGGAGCTGTTTTTT. Translation gives CASSGQGGSMSHGELFF.

V is TRBV5-1 and J is TRBJ1-2; possibly TRBD1 for D (5 bases). CDR3 length equals 15 residues. V was shortened by 4 bases and J by 2 bases, with 15 bases between the two germline ends. Germline V gene data show CDR1 as SGHRS and CDR2 as YFSETQ. In DNA form, the CDR3 reads TGCGCCAGCAGCCCTTGGTTGGGGGGGAACTATGGCTACACCTTC. This codes for CASSPWLGGNYGYTF. Full variable domain (rest looked up from reference TRBV5-1 and TRBJ1-2): KAGVTQTPRYLIKTRGQQVTLSCSPISGHRSVSWYQQTPGQGLQFLFEYFSETQRNKGNFPGRFSGRQFSNSRSEMNVSTLELGDSALYLCASSPWLGGNYGYTFGSGTRLTVV.

The chain joins TRBV28 to TRBJ1-1; 8 positions match TRBD1. The CDR3 length is 15 residues. The germline gives CDR1 MDHEN, CDR2 SYDVKM. After removal of 11 bases from V and 0 bases from J, the junction contained 11 bases not matched to a gene. CDR3 region: CAGGAHRGMNTEAFF. The CDR3 nucleotides read TGTGCCGGTGGCGCTCACAGGGGGATGAACACTGAAGCTTTCTTT.

The CDR3 DNA reads TGTGCCAGCACATCCGGGAGGGCACCCTACAATGAGCAGTTCTTC. Translating gives CASTSGRAPYNEQFF. The chain has TRBV6-5 and TRBJ2-1; 8 bases map to TRBD2. V dropped 7 bases and J dropped 2; count of bases not matched to a gene: 7. Germline assignment: CDR1 MNHEY and CDR2 SVGAGI. This CDR3 region has 15 residues.

This chain joins TRBV7-6 and TRBJ2-2, with D tentatively TRBD1 (6 bases). Trimming removed 5 bases from V and 0 bases from J, with 16 bases in between. CDR3 size: 17 residues. Per the germline V gene, CDR1 is SGHVS and CDR2 is FNYEAQ. The CDR3 bases are TGTGCCAGCAGCCCGCTGGACAGAGCCCCGAACACCGGGGAGCTGTTTTTT. Its translation is CASSPLDRAPNTGELFF.

The chain uses TRBV2 and TRBJ2-7, with D possibly being TRBD1 (6 bases). CDR3 size: 15 residues. Germline assignment: CDR1 SNHLY and CDR2 FYNNEI. V was pared by 2 bases and J by 1 base, with 12 bases between. The CDR3 reads CASSEQGSSSYEQYF. Here the CDR3 DNA reads TGTGCCAGCAGTGAACAGGGGTCGTCTTCCTACGAGCAGTACTTC.

This clone appeared a single time. CDR3 loop: CASSPTGRSLHF. The DNA for the CDR3 is TGTGCCAGCAGTCCGACAGGGAGGTCCCTCCACTTT. This chain connects TRBV6-5 to TRBJ1-6; TRBD1 aligns across 7 bases. CDR3 length equals 12 residues. V lost 5 bases and J lost 14; bases outside the gene matches: 6. Germline lookup yields CDR1 MNHEY and CDR2 SVGAGI.

The chain couples TRBV5-4 to TRBJ2-5; the D gene is possibly TRBD2 (5 bases). CDR3 size: 16 residues. Trimming pared 0 bases from V and 3 bases from J, leaving 15 bases between. The germline gives CDR1 SGHNT, CDR2 YYREEE (reference sequence). The CDR3 here is CASSLGRVALEETQYF. The CDR3 bases are TGTGCCAGCAGCTTGGGTAGGGTAGCGCTTGAAGAGACCCAGTACTTC. Complete variable domain (other parts from reference TRBV5-4 and TRBJ2-5): ETGVTQSPTHLIKTRGQQVTLRCSSQSGHNTVSWYQQALGQGPQFIFQYYREEENGRGNFPPRFSGLQFPNYSSELNVNALELDDSALYLCASSLGRVALEETQYFGPGTRLLVL.

This clone was seen just once. The chain employs TRBV7-2 and TRBJ1-6, with 9 bases fitting TRBD1. The germline V gene has CDR1 SGHTA and CDR2 FQGNSA. V lost 4 bases and J lost 7; bases outside the gene matches: 5. This CDR3 has 15 residues. Written as DNA, the CDR3 is TGTGCCAGCAGCTCCGCCGACAGGGGGAATTCACCCCTCCACTTT. Translating gives CASSSADRGNSPLHF.

The chain is built from TRBV18 and TRBJ2-5, with 9 bases that match TRBD1. Germline assignment: CDR1 KGHSH and CDR2 LQKENI. The CDR3 extends over 16 amino acids. Trimming took 5 bases from V and 5 from J; bases not matched to a gene: 12. The CDR3 protein is CASSGPGQGFEETQYF. The CDR3 nucleotides read TGTGCCAGCTCAGGTCCGGGACAGGGTTTTGAGGAGACCCAGTACTTC. Full variable domain (remainder filled in from reference TRBV18 and TRBJ2-5): NAGVMQNPRHLVRRRGQEARLRCSPMKGHSHVYWYRQLPEEGLKFMVYLQKENIIDESGMPKERFSAEFPKEGPSILRIQQVVRGDSAAYFCASSGPGQGFEETQYFGPGTRLLVL.

The chain couples TRBV24-1 to TRBJ1-6; no clear D. The V end lost 7 bases, the J end lost 7 bases, and 16 bases lay between the germline ends. CDR3 length equals 15 residues. CDR1 is KGHDR and CDR2 is SFDVKD in the germline V gene. The CDR3 spells CATSAPLAENSPLHF. CDR3 bases: TGTGCCACCAGCGCCCCTTTGGCGGAGAATTCACCCCTCCACTTT.

The chain links TRBV3-1 (or the pseudogene TRBV3-2) to TRBJ1-1; no reliable D call. The CDR3 is made up of 14 amino acids. Between the trimmed V and J ends, which lost 6 bases and 4 bases, there was a span of 15 bases. Germline lookup yields CDR1 LGHDT and CDR2 YNNKEL (reference sequence). CDR3 amino acids: CASRLGEGGTEAFF. CDR3 in DNA: TGTGCCAGCAGGCTAGGAGAGGGAGGCACTGAAGCTTTCTTT.

This rearrangement joins TRBV28 to TRBJ2-1, with TRBD2 matching 7 bases. Germline V gives CDR1 MDHEN, CDR2 SYDVKM. The CDR3 is 14 amino acids. J gave up 2 bases and V 6 bases, and 4 bases lay outside the gene matches. The CDR3 DNA reads TGTGCCAGCAGACAAAGCGGGACCTACAATGAGCAGTTCTTC. This codes for CASRQSGTYNEQFF.

This chain uses TRBV27 with TRBJ1-5, with 11 bases fitting TRBD1. Germline lookup yields CDR1 MNHEY and CDR2 SMNVEV (reference sequence). The CDR3 spans 14 residues. V gave up 4 bases and J gave up 6 bases; unmatched junction bases: 2. The CDR3 coding sequence is TGTGCCAGCAGTTACGGGACAGGGGGTCAGCCCCAGCATTTT. It is translated as CASSYGTGGQPQHF.

V and J are TRBV19 and TRBJ1-2, with 9 bases matching TRBD1. V shed 1 base and J 0 bases; nucleotides not matched to a gene: 3. The germline V gene encodes CDR1 LNHDA and CDR2 SQIVND (reference sequence). The CDR3 covers 16 residues. The CDR3 spells CASSIAGTGTNYGYTF. The DNA for the CDR3 is TGTGCCAGTAGTATAGCCGGGACAGGGACTAACTATGGCTACACCTTC.

The V gene is TRBV29-1, the J gene TRBJ1-5, with a tentative D call TRBD1 (5 bases). The CDR3 runs 12 residues. Trimming left V 6 bases short and J 7 bases short, with 13 bases between. Germline values: CDR1 SQVTM, CDR2 ANQGSEA. The chain's CDR3 is CSVRLGGQPQHF. The CDR3 DNA is TGCAGCGTCAGATTGGGGGGACAGCCCCAGCATTTT.